This paragraph covers one TCR beta chain sequence. This table comes from immunoSEQ multiplex PCR, and its TCRdb copy is limited to in-frame clones, with some not included. Seen here are approximately 12,000 clones, 60% to 75% observed once, and the top ten hold less than 7.5%. CDR1 and CDR2 (germline): MDHEN, SYDVKM. V trimming: 8 bases; J trimming: 8 bases; junction bases outside the gene matches: 3. The CDR3 sequence is 11 residues long. The data originate from a study of blood T cell repertoires in COVID-19. This TCR came from a man in his sixties with COVID-19, enrolled during active disease. The V gene is TRBV28, the J gene TRBJ1-1, with 9 bases lining up with TRBD1. Material: peripheral blood. As DNA, the CDR3 is TGTGCCAGCGGGACAGGGCCCGAAGCTTTCTTT. It codes for CASGTGPEAFF. The whole variable domain, filled in from reference TRBV28 and TRBJ1-1, reads DVKVTQSSRYLVKRTGEKVFLECVQDMDHENMFWYRQDPGLGLRLIYFSYDVKMKEKGDIPEGYSVSREKKERFSLILESASTNQTSMYLCASGTGPEAFFGQGTRLTVV.